This T cell receptor beta chain originates from a study of T cells in tumors after PD-1 blockade. On the study more broadly: On average, peripheral blood gave 100,000 to 140,000 TCR templates and about 40,000 unique clonotypes.

Germline V gene sequence: CDR1 SGDLS, CDR2 YYNGEE. This CDR3 has 13 amino acids. V was pared by 2 bases and J by 10 bases, with 10 bases between. Libraries were prepared by immunoSEQ multiplex PCR; TCRdb keeps only in-frame clonotypes and omits some of them. The repertoire has around 25,000 clones, about 84% of them found once; the top ten carry more than 10%. This TCR derives from a human donor with basal cell carcinoma. The chain recombines TRBV9 with TRBJ1-6; D call uncertain. The specimen was PBMCs, collected after anti-PD-1 treatment. As DNA, the CDR3 is TGTGCCAGCAGCGTCCGACTTTGGTCACCCCTCCACTTT. It translates to CASSVRLWSPLHF.